One and the same sample provided the 12 T cell receptor beta chains below, sequenced in a study of T cell responses to AZD1222 COVID-19 vaccine. Sequenced by immunoSEQ multiplex PCR; TCRdb stores in-frame clones only, minus some. The sample records 180,000 or so clones, more than 85% being singletons. The sequencing used peripheral blood, collected on day 0 of AZD1222 vaccination. Receptors were obtained from an adult in good health.

The rearrangement links TRBV6-1 to TRBJ2-7; no clear D. The CDR3 is 14 amino acids. Germline V gene sequence: CDR1 MNHNS, CDR2 SASEGT. Trimming pared 3 bases from V and 4 bases from J, leaving 13 bases between. Here the CDR3 reads CASSEFGGRYEQYF. Here the CDR3 DNA reads TGTGCCAGCAGTGAGTTTGGCGGCCGGTACGAGCAGTACTTC.

The rearrangement joins TRBV12-5 to TRBJ1-1; TRBD1 might be the D (5 bases). Trimming took off 6 bases at V and 5 bases at J, with 22 bases between the two ends. From germline, CDR1 is LGHNT and CDR2 FRNRAP. The CDR3 totals 16 residues. CDR3 region: CASGPPGHTKRTEAFF. Written as DNA, the CDR3 is TGTGCTAGTGGGCCGCCTGGACACACCAAACGGACTGAAGCTTTCTTT.

The CDR3: CASSTQTYTGELFF. DNA of the CDR3: TGCGCCAGCAGCACTCAAACATATACCGGGGAGCTGTTTTTT. V and J are TRBV5-1 and TRBJ2-2; D is unresolved. This CDR3 contains 14 residues. The V end was cut by 4 bases, the J end by 5 bases, with 12 bases between. Per germline, CDR1 SGHRS and CDR2 YFSETQ.

This clone was seen a single time. The gene calls are TRBV11-2 and TRBJ1-2; no clear D. CDR1 and CDR2 (germline): SGHAT, FQNNGV. The CDR3 runs to 17 residues. V lost 0 bases and J 0 bases, leaving 14 bases between the germline ends. The DNA for the CDR3 is TGTGCCAGCAGCTTAGAATTTATTTTTGGGGCTAACTATGGCTACACCTTC. It specifies CASSLEFIFGANYGYTF.

V gene TRBV29-1 combines with J gene TRBJ1-1; tentative D call: TRBD1 (5 bases). CDR3 length: 13 amino acids. Germline values: CDR1 SQVTM, CDR2 ANQGSEA. Trimming removed 7 bases at V and 3 bases at J, with 15 bases between. In DNA form, the CDR3 reads TGCAGCGGTCTCGAGGGGCTTGACACTGAAGCTTTCTTT. It translates to CSGLEGLDTEAFF.

The V and J genes are TRBV27 and TRBJ2-7; no reliable D call. V was clipped by 2 bases and J by 5 bases, with 16 bases between them. Germline lookup yields CDR1 MNHEY and CDR2 SMNVEV (reference sequence). The CDR3 has 15 residues. The CDR3 loop reads CASSLGIAAFNEQYF. In nucleotides, the CDR3 is TGTGCCAGCAGTTTAGGGATTGCTGCATTTAACGAGCAGTACTTC.

The rearrangement uses TRBV5-1 and TRBJ2-7; possible D gene TRBD2, 5 bases. The V gene lost 0 bases and the J gene lost 3 bases, with 16 bases spanning the gap. CDR1 and CDR2 from the germline V gene are SGHRS and YFSETQ. This CDR3 has 16 amino acids. CDR3 sequence: CASSLANGVLLYEQYF. CDR3 DNA: TGCGCCAGCAGCTTGGCGAACGGGGTACTTCTCTACGAGCAGTACTTC.

The chain couples TRBV27 to TRBJ1-1, with TRBD1 matching over 8 bases. V was pared by 5 bases and J by 4 bases, with 12 bases of the junction left unmatched. This CDR3 region has 16 residues. Germline V gene lookup returns CDR1 MNHEY and CDR2 SMNVEV (reference sequence). CDR3: CASSRTGYGYGTEAFF. CDR3 DNA sequence: TGTGCCAGCAGTCGGACAGGGTACGGATACGGCACTGAAGCTTTCTTT.

The V and J genes are TRBV7-9 and TRBJ1-1; possible D gene TRBD1, 5 bases. CDR1 is SEHNR and CDR2 is FQNEAQ in the germline V gene (reference sequence). Trimming pared 5 bases from V and 6 bases from J, leaving 16 bases between. The CDR3 length is 14 residues. The CDR3 bases are TGTGCCAGCAGCCTCCACGACAGAGTGTCTGAAGCTTTCTTT. Translation gives CASSLHDRVSEAFF.

V usage is TRBV10-3 and J usage is TRBJ1-6; no clear D gene. V lost 0 bases, J lost 10 bases, and 16 bases lay in between. The CDR3 is 16 residues long. Per germline, CDR1 ENHRY and CDR2 SYGVKD. The CDR3 sequence is CAISESKDPPQSPLHF. The CDR3, as DNA: TGTGCCATCAGTGAGTCCAAGGATCCTCCCCAGTCACCCCTCCACTTT.

The CDR3 sequence is CASSGLSTSSGDTQYF. The DNA of the CDR3 is TGCGCCAGCAGCGGCCTTTCTACTAGCTCGGGCGATACGCAGTATTTT. This chain links TRBV5-1 with TRBJ2-3, with D maybe TRBD2 (6 bases). This CDR3 region has 16 residues. The ends were cut back, 4 bases at V and 6 bases at J, with 21 bases in the middle. From germline, CDR1 is SGHRS and CDR2 YFSETQ.

This clone appeared many times. J is TRBJ1-5 and V is TRBV6-4; D unclear. This CDR3 has 13 amino acids. V was clipped by 2 bases and J by 4 bases, with 6 bases between them. CDR1 and CDR2 (germline): MRHNA, SNTAGT. This CDR3 is CASSDGENQPQHF. The DNA for the CDR3 is TGTGCCAGCAGTGACGGAGAGAATCAGCCCCAGCATTTT.